Here is one T cell receptor (beta chain) with its context. Sequencing used immunoSEQ multiplex PCR; TCRdb keeps in-frame clones, though not all of them. The sample has roughly 87,000 clones, about 85% seen once. The ends were cut back, 0 bases at V and 4 bases at J, with 15 bases in the middle. The CDR3 spans 16 residues. Germline assignment: CDR1 MNHEY and CDR2 SVGAGI. The record originates from a study of PD-L1 blockade in urothelial cancer. This TCR came from an older woman with urothelial cancer. The input for sequencing was PBMCs, taken around atezolizumab (anti-PD-L1) treatment. This chain joins TRBV6-5 and TRBJ1-2; TRBD1 might be the D (6 bases). The CDR3 reads CASSYSKAGATYGYTF. The CDR3 DNA follows: TGTGCCAGCAGTTACTCGAAGGCAGGGGCGACCTATGGCTACACCTTC.